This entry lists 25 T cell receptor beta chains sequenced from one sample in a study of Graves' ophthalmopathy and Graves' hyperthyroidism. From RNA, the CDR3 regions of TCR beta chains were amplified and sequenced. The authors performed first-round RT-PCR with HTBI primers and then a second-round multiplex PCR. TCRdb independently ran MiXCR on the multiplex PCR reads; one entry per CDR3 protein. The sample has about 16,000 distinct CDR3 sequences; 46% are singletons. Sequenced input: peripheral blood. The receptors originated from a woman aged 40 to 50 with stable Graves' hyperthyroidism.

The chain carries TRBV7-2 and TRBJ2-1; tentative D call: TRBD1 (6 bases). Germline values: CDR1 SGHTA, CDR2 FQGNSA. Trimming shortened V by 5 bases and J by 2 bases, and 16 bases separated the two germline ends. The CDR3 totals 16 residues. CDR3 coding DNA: TGTGCCAGCAGCCAGGCTGGTGGGACAACCTACAATGAGCAGTTCTTC. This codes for CASSQAGGTTYNEQFF.

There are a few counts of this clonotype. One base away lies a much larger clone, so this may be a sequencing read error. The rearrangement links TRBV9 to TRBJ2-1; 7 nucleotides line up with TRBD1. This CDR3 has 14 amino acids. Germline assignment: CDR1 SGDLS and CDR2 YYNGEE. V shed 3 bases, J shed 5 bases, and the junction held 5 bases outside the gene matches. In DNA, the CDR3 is TGTGCCAGCAGCGAGCGACAGGGACACAATGAGCAGTTCTTC. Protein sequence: CASSERQGHNEQFF.

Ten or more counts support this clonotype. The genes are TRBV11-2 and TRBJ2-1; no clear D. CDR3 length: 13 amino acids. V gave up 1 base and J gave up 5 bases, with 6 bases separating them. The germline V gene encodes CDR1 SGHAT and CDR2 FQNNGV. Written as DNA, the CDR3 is TGTGCCAGCAGCTTAGCAAGGAACAATGAGCAGTTCTTC. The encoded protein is CASSLARNNEQFF.

CDR3: CAIKKETVYEQYF. DNA of the CDR3: TGTGCCATCAAGAAGGAGACAGTTTACGAGCAGTACTTC. The chain employs TRBV10-3 and TRBJ2-7, with TRBD1 as a possible D gene (5 bases). CDR1 is ENHRY, CDR2 SYGVKD, per germline. The CDR3 is made up of 13 amino acids. The V end lost 7 bases, the J end lost 4 bases, and 14 bases lay between the germline ends.

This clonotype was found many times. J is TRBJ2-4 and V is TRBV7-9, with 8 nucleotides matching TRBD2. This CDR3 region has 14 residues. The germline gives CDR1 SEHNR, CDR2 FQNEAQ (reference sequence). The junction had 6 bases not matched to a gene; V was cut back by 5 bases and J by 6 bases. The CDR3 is CASSPVAGRNIQYF. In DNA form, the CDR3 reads TGTGCCAGCAGCCCGGTAGCGGGGAGAAACATTCAGTACTTC.

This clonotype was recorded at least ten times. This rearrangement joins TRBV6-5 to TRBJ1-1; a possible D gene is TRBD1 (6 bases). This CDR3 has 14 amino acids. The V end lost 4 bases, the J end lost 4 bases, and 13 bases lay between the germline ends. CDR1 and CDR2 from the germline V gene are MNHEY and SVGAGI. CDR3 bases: TGTGCCAGCAGTTTACGGACAGAGGGCACTGAAGCTTTCTTT. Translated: CASSLRTEGTEAFF.

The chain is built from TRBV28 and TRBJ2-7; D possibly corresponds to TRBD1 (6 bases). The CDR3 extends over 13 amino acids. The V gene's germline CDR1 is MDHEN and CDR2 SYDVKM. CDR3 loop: CVTVRGRVYEQYF. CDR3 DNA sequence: TGTGTCACCGTGAGGGGGAGAGTGTACGAGCAGTACTTC.

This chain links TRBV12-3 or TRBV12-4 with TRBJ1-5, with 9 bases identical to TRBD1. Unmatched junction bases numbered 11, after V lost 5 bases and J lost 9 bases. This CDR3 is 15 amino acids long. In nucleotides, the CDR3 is TGTGCCAGCAGTCTACAGGGGGCCATCCATCGGCCCCAGCATTTT. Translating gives CASSLQGAIHRPQHF.

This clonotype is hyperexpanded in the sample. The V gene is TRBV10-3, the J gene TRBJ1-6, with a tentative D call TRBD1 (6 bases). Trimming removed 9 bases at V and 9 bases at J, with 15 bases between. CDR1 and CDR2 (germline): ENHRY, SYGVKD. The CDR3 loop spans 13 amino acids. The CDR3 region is CAITQGWGSPLHF. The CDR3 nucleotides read TGTGCCATTACACAGGGCTGGGGTTCACCCCTCCACTTT.

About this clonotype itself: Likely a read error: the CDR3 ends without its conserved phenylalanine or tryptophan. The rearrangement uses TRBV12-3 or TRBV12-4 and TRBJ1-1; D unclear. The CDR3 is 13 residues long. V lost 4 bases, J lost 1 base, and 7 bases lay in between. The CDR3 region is CASSSAGNTEAFC. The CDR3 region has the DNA TGTGCCAGCAGTTCGGCGGGGAACACTGAAGCTTTCTGT.

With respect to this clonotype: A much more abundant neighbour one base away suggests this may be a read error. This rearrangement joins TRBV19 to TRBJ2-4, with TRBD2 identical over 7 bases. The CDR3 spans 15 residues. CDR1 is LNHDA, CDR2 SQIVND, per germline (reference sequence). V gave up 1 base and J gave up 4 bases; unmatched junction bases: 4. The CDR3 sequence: CASSIAASGKNIQYF. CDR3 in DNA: TGTGCCAGTAGTATAGCTGCTAGCGGTAAAAACATTCAGTACTTC.

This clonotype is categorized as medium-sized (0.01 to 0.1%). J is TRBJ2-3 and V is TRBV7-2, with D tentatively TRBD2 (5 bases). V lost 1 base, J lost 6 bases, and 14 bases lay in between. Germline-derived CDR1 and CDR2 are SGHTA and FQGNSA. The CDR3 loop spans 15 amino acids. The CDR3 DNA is TGTGCCAGCAGCTTAGTTGCGCTATGGGAGGATACGCAGTATTTT. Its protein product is CASSLVALWEDTQYF. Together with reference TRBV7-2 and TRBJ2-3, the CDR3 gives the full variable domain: GAGVSQSPSNKVTEKGKDVELRCDPISGHTALYWYRQSLGQGLEFLIYFQGNSAPDKSGLPSDRFSAERTGGSVSTLTIQRTQQEDSAVYLCASSLVALWEDTQYFGPGTRLTVL.

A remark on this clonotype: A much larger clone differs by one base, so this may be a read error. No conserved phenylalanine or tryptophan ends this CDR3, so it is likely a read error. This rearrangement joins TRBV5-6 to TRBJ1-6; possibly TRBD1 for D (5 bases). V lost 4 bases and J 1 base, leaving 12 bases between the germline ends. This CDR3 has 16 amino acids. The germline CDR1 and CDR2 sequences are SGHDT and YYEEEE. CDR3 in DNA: TGTGCCAGCAGCCATCAGGGTTCGTCCTATAATTCACCCCTCCACCTT. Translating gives CASSHQGSSYNSPLHL.

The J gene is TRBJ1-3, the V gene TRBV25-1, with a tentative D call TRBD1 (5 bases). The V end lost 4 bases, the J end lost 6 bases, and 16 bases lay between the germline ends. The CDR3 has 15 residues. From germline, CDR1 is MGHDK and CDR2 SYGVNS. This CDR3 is CASSASIGQLNTIYF. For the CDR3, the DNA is TGTGCCAGCAGTGCTAGTATTGGACAACTAAACACCATATATTTT.

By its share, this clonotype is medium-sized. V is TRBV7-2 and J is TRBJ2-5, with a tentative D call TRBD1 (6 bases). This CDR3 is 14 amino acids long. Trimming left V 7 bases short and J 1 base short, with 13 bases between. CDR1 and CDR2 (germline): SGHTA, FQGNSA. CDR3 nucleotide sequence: TGTGCCAGCACCAAAGACAGGATCCAAGAGACCCAGTACTTC. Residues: CASTKDRIQETQYF. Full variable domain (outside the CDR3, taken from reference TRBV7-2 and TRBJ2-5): GAGVSQSPSNKVTEKGKDVELRCDPISGHTALYWYRQSLGQGLEFLIYFQGNSAPDKSGLPSDRFSAERTGGSVSTLTIQRTQQEDSAVYLCASTKDRIQETQYFGPGTRLLVL.

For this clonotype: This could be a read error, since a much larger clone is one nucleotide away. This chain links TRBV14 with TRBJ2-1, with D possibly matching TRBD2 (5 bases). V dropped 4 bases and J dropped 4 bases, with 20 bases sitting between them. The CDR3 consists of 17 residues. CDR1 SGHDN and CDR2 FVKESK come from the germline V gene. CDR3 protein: CASSRGHHSNIYNEQFF. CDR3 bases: TGTGCCAGCAGCCGAGGGCATCACTCTAATATATACAATGAGCAGTTCTTC. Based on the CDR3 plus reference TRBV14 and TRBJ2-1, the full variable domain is EAGVTQFPSHSVIEKGQTVTLRCDPISGHDNLYWYRRVMGKEIKFLLHFVKESKQDESGMPNNRFLAERTGGTYSTLKVQPAELEDSGVYFCASSRGHHSNIYNEQFFGPGTRLTVL.

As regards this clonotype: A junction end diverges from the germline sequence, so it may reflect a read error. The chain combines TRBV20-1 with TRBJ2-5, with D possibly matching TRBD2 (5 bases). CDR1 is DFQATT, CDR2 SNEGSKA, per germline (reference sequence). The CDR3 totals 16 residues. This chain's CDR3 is CSARGWERGPQETRYF. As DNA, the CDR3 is TGCAGTGCTAGAGGATGGGAGAGAGGCCCCCAAGAGACCCGGTACTTC.

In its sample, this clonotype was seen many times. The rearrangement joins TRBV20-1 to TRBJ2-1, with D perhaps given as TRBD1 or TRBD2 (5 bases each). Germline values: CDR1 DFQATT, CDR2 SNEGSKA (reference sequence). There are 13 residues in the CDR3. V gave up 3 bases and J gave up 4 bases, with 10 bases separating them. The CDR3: CSASGTTYNEQFF. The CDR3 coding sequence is TGCAGTGCTAGCGGGACGACTTACAATGAGCAGTTCTTC.

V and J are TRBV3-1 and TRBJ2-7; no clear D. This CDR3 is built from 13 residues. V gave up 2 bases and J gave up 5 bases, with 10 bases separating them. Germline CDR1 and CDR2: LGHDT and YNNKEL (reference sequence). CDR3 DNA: TGTGCCAGCAGCCAAAGACTGCTTGACGAGCAGTACTTC. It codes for CASSQRLLDEQYF.

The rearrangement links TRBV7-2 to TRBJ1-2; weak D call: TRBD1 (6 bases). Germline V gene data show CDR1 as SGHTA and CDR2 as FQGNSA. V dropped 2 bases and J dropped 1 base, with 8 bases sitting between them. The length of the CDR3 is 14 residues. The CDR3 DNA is TGTGCCAGCAGCTTACAGGGGAGTAACTATGGCTACACCTTC. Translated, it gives CASSLQGSNYGYTF.

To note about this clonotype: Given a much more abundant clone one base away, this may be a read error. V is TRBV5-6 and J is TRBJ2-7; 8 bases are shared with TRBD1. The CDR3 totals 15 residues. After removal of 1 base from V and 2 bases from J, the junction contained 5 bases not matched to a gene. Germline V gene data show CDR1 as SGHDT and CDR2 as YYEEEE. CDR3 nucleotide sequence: TGTGCCAGCAGCTTGCATGAACAGGGGGCCTACGAGCAGTACTTC. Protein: CASSLHEQGAYEQYF.

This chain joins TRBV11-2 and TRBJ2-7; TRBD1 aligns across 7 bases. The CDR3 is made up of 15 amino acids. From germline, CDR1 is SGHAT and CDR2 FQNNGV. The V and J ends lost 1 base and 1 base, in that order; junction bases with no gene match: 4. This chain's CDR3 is CASSLAGTASYEQYF. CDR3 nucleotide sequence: TGTGCCAGCAGCTTAGCCGGGACAGCATCCTACGAGCAGTACTTC.

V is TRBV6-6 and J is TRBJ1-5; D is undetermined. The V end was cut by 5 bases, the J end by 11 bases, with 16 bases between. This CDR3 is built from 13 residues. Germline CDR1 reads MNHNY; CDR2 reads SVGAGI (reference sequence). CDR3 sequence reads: CASSEKGASAQHF. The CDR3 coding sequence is TGTGCCAGCAGTGAGAAAGGTGCTTCTGCCCAGCATTTT.

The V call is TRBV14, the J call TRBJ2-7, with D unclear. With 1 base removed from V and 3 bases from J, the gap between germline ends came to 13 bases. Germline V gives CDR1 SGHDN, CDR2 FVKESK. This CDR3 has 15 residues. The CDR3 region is CASSQGQPLLYEQYF. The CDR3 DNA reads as TGTGCCAGCAGCCAAGGGCAGCCTCTCCTCTACGAGCAGTACTTC.

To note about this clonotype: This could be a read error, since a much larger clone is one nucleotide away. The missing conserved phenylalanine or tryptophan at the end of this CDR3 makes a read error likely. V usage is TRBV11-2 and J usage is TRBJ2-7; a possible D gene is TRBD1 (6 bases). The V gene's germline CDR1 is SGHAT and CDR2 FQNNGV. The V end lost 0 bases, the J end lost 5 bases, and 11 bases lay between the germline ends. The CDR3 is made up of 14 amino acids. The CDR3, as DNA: TGTGCCAGCAGCTTAGATTACAGGGACCACGAGCAGTACCTC. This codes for CASSLDYRDHEQYL.